This T cell receptor (beta chain) was profiled in a study of blood T cells in healthy people across ages. Study observations and caveats: Age brought a roughly linear fall in TCR beta diversity measured per million T cells.

On this clonotype itself: Its antigen is undetermined.

The second PCR ran roughly 7 to 12 cycles with a sample-barcoded 5' primer and J-beta primers. A tag from a template-switch adaptor with 12 random nucleotides marked each cDNA molecule. MiXCR, run by TCRdb on the 5' RACE reads, gives a single entry per CDR3 protein. The table records about 1,600,000 distinct CDR3 sequences, approximately 42% of them present only once. CDR1 SGHVS and CDR2 FQNEAQ come from the germline V gene. The CDR3 extends over 15 amino acids. V gave up 0 bases and J gave up 6 bases, with 12 bases separating them. The chain uses TRBV7-8 and TRBJ1-5; D perhaps matches TRBD1 (5 bases). Sequencing input: blood. This receptor was taken from a woman aged 18 to 35 in good health. Here the CDR3 reads CASSLASNGGQPQHF. Here the CDR3 DNA reads TGTGCCAGCAGCTTAGCGAGTAACGGGGGTCAGCCCCAGCATTTT. Based on the CDR3 plus reference TRBV7-8 and TRBJ1-5, the full variable domain is GAGVSQSPRYKVAKRGQDVALRCDPISGHVSLFWYQQALGQGPEFLTYFQNEAQLDKSGLPSDRFFAERPEGSVSTLKIQRTQQEDSAVYLCASSLASNGGQPQHFGDGTRLSIL.